One sample yielded the 19 T cell receptor beta chains listed below, sequenced in a study of T cells in Graves' hyperthyroidism and ophthalmopathy. From RNA transcripts, TCR beta CDR3 regions were amplified. When the TCR CDR3 underwent first-round RT-PCR, the HTBI primer set was used. TCRdb redid the calling of the multiplex PCR reads with MiXCR, one entry per CDR3 protein. The sample yields around 420,000 distinct CDR3 sequences, around 16% seen once. Sequencing input: blood. These receptors all stem from a woman younger than 35 with Graves' hyperthyroidism.

This clonotype was recorded at least ten times. The rearrangement uses TRBV5-1 and TRBJ2-3; D gene ambiguous. CDR3 length: 12 residues. V lost 7 bases and J lost 2, with 8 bases in between. CDR1 and CDR2 (germline): SGHRS, YFSETQ. The CDR3 DNA reads TGCGCCAGCTCCGTGGCCACAGATACGCAGTATTTT. Its translation is CASSVATDTQYF.

This clonotype showed up many times. V and J are TRBV12-3 or TRBV12-4 and TRBJ1-1; no firm D call. The CDR3 has 15 residues. Trimming shortened V by 6 bases and J by 0 bases, and 14 bases separated the two germline ends. CDR3 amino acids: CASRLETAMNTEAFF. CDR3 sequence (DNA): TGTGCCAGCAGGCTTGAGACGGCGATGAACACTGAAGCTTTCTTT.

In its sample, this clonotype was seen many times. V usage is TRBV11-2 and J usage is TRBJ2-2, with D maybe TRBD1 (6 bases). V lost 5 bases and J 1 base, leaving 20 bases between the germline ends. The germline gives CDR1 SGHAT, CDR2 FQNNGV. The CDR3 has 18 residues. The CDR3 DNA is TGTGCCAGCAGCCAACTCACAGGGATTTCCTTGAACACCGGGGAGCTGTTTTTT. It specifies CASSQLTGISLNTGELFF.

At least ten counts were recorded for this clonotype. J is TRBJ2-1 and V is TRBV7-3; perhaps TRBD2 as D (6 bases). There are 13 residues in the CDR3. V was clipped by 6 bases and J by 8 bases, with 14 bases between them. Germline V CDR1 and CDR2: SGHTA, FQGTGA. The CDR3 DNA is TGTGCCAGCAGTCGGGGACTGGCGGATGAGCAGTTCTTC. Residues: CASSRGLADEQFF.

There are a few counts of this clonotype. The J gene is TRBJ2-2, the V gene TRBV30, with D perhaps TRBD1 or TRBD2 (6 bases each). V was pared by 1 base and J by 1 base, with 10 bases between. The CDR3 is 15 residues long. The germline V gene encodes CDR1 GTSNPN and CDR2 SVGIG (reference sequence). CDR3 residues: CAWSGGDKNTGELFF. The CDR3, as DNA: TGTGCCTGGAGTGGGGGGGACAAGAACACCGGGGAGCTGTTTTTT.

Only one count was recorded for this clonotype. An end of the junction does not agree with germline; a read error may underlie this. The rearrangement joins TRBV2 to TRBJ1-5; D perhaps matches TRBD1 (6 bases). Germline loops: CDR1 SNHLY, CDR2 FYNNEI. This CDR3 is built from 15 residues. CDR3 in amino acids: CANSSAGGARQPQHF. The CDR3 DNA sequence: TGTGCCAACAGTTCTGCGGGGGGCGCGAGGCAGCCCCAGCATTTT.

This clonotype was counted at least ten times. This chain connects TRBV5-5 to TRBJ2-5; 9 bases agree with TRBD1. V shed 1 base and J 1 base; nucleotides not matched to a gene: 5. The CDR3 totals 16 residues. Germline CDR1 reads SGHKS; CDR2 reads YYEKEE (reference sequence). CDR3 nucleotide sequence: TGTGCCAGCAGCTTGCTGGGACAGGGAGTCCAAGAGACCCAGTACTTC. Its protein product is CASSLLGQGVQETQYF.

In this sample, this clonotype turned up many times. The rearrangement uses TRBV7-9 and TRBJ2-2; D is unclear. CDR1 and CDR2 (germline): SEHNR, FQNEAQ (reference sequence). V dropped 4 bases and J dropped 3 bases, with 9 bases sitting between them. This CDR3 spans 14 amino acids. CDR3 coding DNA: TGTGCCAGCAGCTCGCCCGGCCACACCGGGGAGCTGTTTTTT. Translation gives CASSSPGHTGELFF.

This clonotype was detected ten times or more. This sequence joins TRBV5-1 and TRBJ2-7; 12 bases map to TRBD1. The CDR3 is 15 amino acids. Per germline, CDR1 SGHRS and CDR2 YFSETQ. After removal of 4 bases from V and 6 bases from J, the junction contained 8 bases not matched to a gene. CDR3 nucleotides: TGCGCCAGCAGCCAGGGGACAGGGGGCTACTCCGAGCAGTACTTC. Translating gives CASSQGTGGYSEQYF.

Only a few counts were recorded for this clonotype. The chain recombines TRBV6-1 with TRBJ1-3; TRBD1 is a possible D gene (5 bases). V was trimmed by 7 bases and J by 7 bases, leaving 17 bases between them. Germline assignment: CDR1 MNHNS and CDR2 SASEGT. The CDR3 contains 14 residues. CDR3: CASTRPRDVNTIYF. CDR3 in DNA: TGTGCCAGCACCCGACCCAGGGATGTGAACACCATATATTTT.

This clonotype was detected a few times. This chain joins TRBV4-2 and TRBJ1-2, with 8 bases fitting TRBD1. Trimming cost V 0 bases and J 4 bases; bases outside gene matches: 13. Germline loops: CDR1 LGHNA, CDR2 YNFKEQ. This CDR3 is built from 18 residues. The CDR3: CASSQDWAARGRVYGYTF. CDR3 bases: TGTGCCAGCAGCCAAGATTGGGCCGCCAGGGGGCGCGTCTATGGCTACACCTTC.

This clonotype was counted only a few times. V is TRBV9 and J is TRBJ2-3; weak D call: TRBD1 (6 bases). Germline-derived CDR1 and CDR2 are SGDLS and YYNGEE. This CDR3 contains 15 residues. Trimming took off 2 bases at V and 4 bases at J, with 14 bases between the two ends. CDR3 loop: CASSVNPGVADTQYF. The CDR3 DNA follows: TGTGCCAGCAGCGTTAACCCAGGGGTGGCAGATACGCAGTATTTT.

The V gene is TRBV10-3, the J gene TRBJ2-2, with TRBD2 matching 9 bases. The CDR3 runs 15 residues. The V gene end was trimmed by 3 bases and the J gene end by 4 bases; junction bases not matched to a gene: 3. CDR1 ENHRY and CDR2 SYGVKD come from the germline V gene. CDR3 nucleotide sequence: TGTGCCATCAGTGACGGCGGGGGGGGCACCGGGGAGCTGTTTTTT. Translation: CAISDGGGGTGELFF.

The V and J genes are TRBV19 and TRBJ1-1; no clear D. CDR1 is LNHDA, CDR2 SQIVND, per germline (reference sequence). The V gene lost 4 bases and the J gene lost 2 bases, with 11 bases spanning the gap. The CDR3 runs to 14 residues. CDR3 residues: CASSRRGTNTEAFF. The CDR3 bases are TGTGCCAGTAGTAGGCGGGGAACTAACACTGAAGCTTTCTTT.

This clonotype appeared many times. J is TRBJ2-3 and V is TRBV20-1; D ambiguous. The CDR3 runs 13 residues. CDR1 and CDR2 from the germline V gene are DFQATT and SNEGSKA (reference sequence). The germline V and J ends were trimmed by 3 bases and 6 bases, with 13 bases remaining between them. The chain's CDR3 is CSASLGRRDTQYF. CDR3 sequence (DNA): TGCAGTGCTAGTTTGGGCCGGCGGGATACGCAGTATTTT.

This clonotype was found many times. The rearrangement joins TRBV6-1 to TRBJ2-3, with 13 nucleotides matching TRBD2. The CDR3 consists of 15 residues. The germline CDR1 and CDR2 sequences are MNHNS and SASEGT. Unmatched junction bases numbered 7, after V lost 6 bases and J lost 7 bases. CDR3 nucleotides: TGTGCCAGCAGGACTAGCGGGAGGATGGGATATACGCAGTATTTT. Translation gives CASRTSGRMGYTQYF.

The V and J genes are TRBV7-9 and TRBJ1-3, with 7 bases aligning to TRBD1. CDR3 length equals 17 residues. Trimming cost V 5 bases and J 4 bases; bases outside gene matches: 14. The germline V gene encodes CDR1 SEHNR and CDR2 FQNEAQ (reference sequence). CDR3 sequence (DNA): TGTGCCAGCAGCCCGACAGGACAGGTATCGGGAGGAAACACCATATATTTT. This sequence encodes CASSPTGQVSGGNTIYF.

This clonotype was detected only a few times. The chain has TRBV24-1 and TRBJ2-3; D perhaps matches TRBD1 (6 bases). The CDR3 length is 15 residues. Germline V gene lookup returns CDR1 KGHDR and CDR2 SFDVKD. V was clipped by 3 bases and J by 3 bases, with 12 bases between them. DNA for the CDR3: TGTGCCACCAGTGATCCCGACAGGAGAACAGATACGCAGTATTTT. It yields the protein CATSDPDRRTDTQYF.

Many counts were recorded for this clonotype. The rearrangement links TRBV7-6 to TRBJ2-7; no clear D gene. Germline-derived CDR1 and CDR2 are SGHVS and FNYEAQ. This CDR3 region has 15 residues. The germline V and J ends were trimmed by 4 bases and 2 bases, with 15 bases remaining between them. CDR3 sequence (DNA): TGTGCCAGCAGCTCTTCCTCCCATAATGCCTACGAGCAGTACTTC. It encodes CASSSSSHNAYEQYF.